A selection of T cell receptor beta chains follows, all from one sample in a study of blood T cell repertoires in COVID-19. TCRdb keeps only in-frame clones here, not all; method: immunoSEQ multiplex PCR. The sample lists about 39,000 clones; more than 80% were seen once. Source material: peripheral blood. The receptors come from a man in his 60s with acute or convalescent COVID-19. The CDR3 runs from the conserved cysteine through the conserved F or W.

V gene	J gene	CDR3 protein
TRBV6-5	TRBJ1-2	CASSIQGNGYTF
TRBV7-2	TRBJ1-1	CASSQTHWTGGPEAFF
TRBV30	TRBJ2-2	CAWRPPPAGTGELFF
TRBV5-1	TRBJ2-7	CASSLSGQGAYEQYF
TRBV5-1	TRBJ2-2	CASSLTGADRTGELFF
TRBV2	TRBJ1-1	CASSALVVNTEAFF
TRBV16	TRBJ2-5	CASSQSASPETQYF
TRBV6-5	TRBJ2-7	CASRDSGGLYEQYF
TRBV7-9	TRBJ1-1	CASSRTGANTEAFF
TRBV19	TRBJ1-5	CASSTGWNQPQHF
TRBV5-1	TRBJ1-6	CASRGQGNSPLHF
TRBV4-1	TRBJ2-7	CASSPEQGYEQYF
TRBV6-5	TRBJ2-7	CASSSTPEAIRQYF
TRBV3-1/TRBV3-2	TRBJ2-2	CASSQEMRFGPLRAGELFF
TRBV18	TRBJ2-1	CASSGGLAYNEQFF
TRBV10-3	TRBJ1-3	CATRDRDSSGNTIYF
TRBV10-2	TRBJ2-7	CASNRGAGYEQYF
TRBV6-2/TRBV6-3	TRBJ2-1	CASSYPLGGALFF
TRBV7-2	TRBJ2-2	CASSSARGKKAGELFF
TRBV27	TRBJ2-3	CASSFRASGIPLSTDTQYF
TRBV5-1	TRBJ2-2	CASGASGGNTGELFF
TRBV5-1	TRBJ2-7	CASSTGQGSRAYEQYF
TRBV19	TRBJ2-3	CASSMALLSQGDTQYF
TRBV5-1	TRBJ2-2	CASSLAAGANTGELFF
TRBV5-4	TRBJ2-1	CASSFITGDDEQFF
TRBV7-2	TRBJ2-7	CASSLVTGNTYEQYF
TRBV6-2/TRBV6-3	TRBJ1-2	CASSYSTGDKSGIYGYTF
TRBV27	TRBJ1-6	CASSPRTGKAPLHF
TRBV19	TRBJ2-3	CASSTLAGATDTQYF
TRBV2	TRBJ1-1	CASTLMSGEAFF
TRBV14	TRBJ2-2	CASSHVSPGTGVGTGELFF
TRBV7-8	TRBJ1-5	CASSLGGIYSNQPQHF
TRBV2	TRBJ2-5	CASSEGRGRTIQETQYF
TRBV5-1	TRBJ2-5	CASSLGGYQETQYF
TRBV6-2/TRBV6-3	TRBJ2-2	CASSPLKIRTGELFF
TRBV25-1	TRBJ2-1	CASSESPAGGPRGNEQFF
TRBV5-1	TRBJ2-7	CASSLAGSTYEQYF
TRBV7-9	TRBJ1-1	CASSRDRGWNTEAFF
TRBV10-3	TRBJ2-7	CAIGTGTHEQYF
TRBV5-1	TRBJ2-1	CASSGLAGGPDYNEQFF